This T cell receptor (beta chain) comes out of a study of shared clonotypes between healthy human individuals. The assay was immunoSEQ multiplex PCR, and TCRdb's table has in-frame clones only and misses some. The table records some 2.3 million clones, more than 80% of them present only once. Germline lookup yields CDR1 SGHKS and CDR2 YYEKEE (reference sequence). The CDR3 runs 16 residues. Trimming took off 4 bases at V and 1 base at J, with 14 bases between the two ends. Overall study results and limits: Despite large depth, rarefaction showed incomplete sorted-subset sequencing. Clonotypes not shared had lower generation probabilities than those common to all four donors.

As regards this clone: Its antigen is unidentified.

This clonotype was sampled from a man between 18 and 35 years old in good health. Some clones in this sample may be carry-over from other donors' samples. The rearrangement joins TRBV5-5 to TRBJ1-4; the D gene is possibly TRBD1 (6 bases). The sample comprised naive CD4+ T cells from PBMCs. The subset was: CD45RA+ positively selected. In nucleotides, the CDR3 is TGTGCCAGCAGCCCCCCCCACAGGGTAACTAATGAAAAACTGTTTTTT. Protein product: CASSPPHRVTNEKLFF.